This T cell receptor beta chain was found in a study of T cells in Graves' hyperthyroidism and ophthalmopathy. Amplified regions were TCR beta CDR3 sequences from RNA transcripts. HTBI primers were employed in a first-round RT-PCR of the TCR CDR3. Using its own MiXCR run on the multiplex PCR reads, TCRdb lists one record per CDR3 protein. The data contain about 46,000 distinct CDR3 sequences, around half of them singletons. In its sample, this clonotype was seen many times. The CDR3 is made up of 14 amino acids. V shed 1 base, J shed 1 base, and the junction held 1 base outside the gene matches. The germline gives CDR1 LNHNV, CDR2 YYDKDF (reference sequence).

The chain recombines TRBV15 with TRBJ2-7; TRBD2 matches at 7 bases. The clonotype originates from a woman aged 45 to 65 with Graves' hyperthyroidism. The sample consisted of peripheral blood or thyroid tissue (not recorded which). In DNA, the CDR3 is TGTGCCACCAGCAGAGGGGGGGGGTCCTACGAGCAGTACTTC. This sequence encodes CATSRGGGSYEQYF.